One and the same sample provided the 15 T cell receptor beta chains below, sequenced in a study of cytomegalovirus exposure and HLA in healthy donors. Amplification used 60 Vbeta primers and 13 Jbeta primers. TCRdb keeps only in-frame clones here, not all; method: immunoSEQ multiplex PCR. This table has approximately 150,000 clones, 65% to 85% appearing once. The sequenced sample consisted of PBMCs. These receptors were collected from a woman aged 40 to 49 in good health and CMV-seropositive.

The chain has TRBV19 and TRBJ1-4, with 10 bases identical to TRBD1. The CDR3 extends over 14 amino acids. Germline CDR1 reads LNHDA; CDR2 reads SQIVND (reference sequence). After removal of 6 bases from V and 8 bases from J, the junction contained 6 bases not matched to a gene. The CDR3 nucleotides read TGTGCCAGTAGGGGCCAGACAGGGGGCGAAAAACTGTTTTTT. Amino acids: CASRGQTGGEKLFF.

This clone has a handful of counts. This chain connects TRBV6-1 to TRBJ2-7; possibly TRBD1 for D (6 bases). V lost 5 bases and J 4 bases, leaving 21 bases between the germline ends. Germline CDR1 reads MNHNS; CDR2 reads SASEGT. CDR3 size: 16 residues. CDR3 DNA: TGTGCCAGCAGTAAAGGGGTTCCGGGACATACGTACGAGCAGTACTTC. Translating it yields CASSKGVPGHTYEQYF.

CDR3 in amino acids: CASSLRGTGLNEQFF. CDR3 DNA sequence: TGTGCCAGCTCACTGAGGGGGACAGGATTGAATGAGCAGTTCTTC. The chain has TRBV18 and TRBJ2-1; 8 nucleotides line up with TRBD1. The V gene's germline CDR1 is KGHSH and CDR2 LQKENI. The CDR3 has 15 amino acids. The junction had 9 bases not matched to a gene; V was cut back by 4 bases and J by 7 bases. The full variable domain, completed using reference TRBV18 and TRBJ2-1, is NAGVMQNPRHLVRRRGQEARLRCSPMKGHSHVYWYRQLPEEGLKFMVYLQKENIIDESGMPKERFSAEFPKEGPSILRIQQVVRGDSAAYFCASSLRGTGLNEQFFGPGTRLTVL.

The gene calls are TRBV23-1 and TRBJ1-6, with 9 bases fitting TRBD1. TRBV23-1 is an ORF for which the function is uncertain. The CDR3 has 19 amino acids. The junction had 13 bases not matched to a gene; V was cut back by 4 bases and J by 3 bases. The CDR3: CASSPGTGRLTSYNSPLHF. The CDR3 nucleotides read TGCGCCAGCAGTCCCGGGACAGGGCGATTAACGAGCTATAATTCACCCCTCCACTTT.

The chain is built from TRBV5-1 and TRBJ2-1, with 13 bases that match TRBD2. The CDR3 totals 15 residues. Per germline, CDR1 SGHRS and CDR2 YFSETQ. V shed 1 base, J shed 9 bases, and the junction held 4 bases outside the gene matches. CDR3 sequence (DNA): TGCGCCAGCAGCTTGACTAGCGGGAGGGTTGCTGAGCAGTTCTTC. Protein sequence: CASSLTSGRVAEQFF.

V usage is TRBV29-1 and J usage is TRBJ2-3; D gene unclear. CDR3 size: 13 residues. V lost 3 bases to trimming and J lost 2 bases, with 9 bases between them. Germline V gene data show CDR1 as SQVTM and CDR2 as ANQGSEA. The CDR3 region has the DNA TGCAGCGTTGACGCGACTTACACAGATACGCAGTATTTT. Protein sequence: CSVDATYTDTQYF.

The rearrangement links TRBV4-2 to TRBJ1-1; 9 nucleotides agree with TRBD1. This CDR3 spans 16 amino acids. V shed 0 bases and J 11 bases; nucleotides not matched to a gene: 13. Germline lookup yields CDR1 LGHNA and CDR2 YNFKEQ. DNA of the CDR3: TGTGCCAGCAGCCAAGATCTGGACAGGGGACCTTTAAGGGCTTTCTTT. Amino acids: CASSQDLDRGPLRAFF.

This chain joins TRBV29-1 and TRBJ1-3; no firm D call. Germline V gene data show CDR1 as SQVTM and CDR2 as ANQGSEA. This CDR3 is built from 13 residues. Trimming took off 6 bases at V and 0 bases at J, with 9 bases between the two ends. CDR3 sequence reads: CSVRRDSGNTIYF. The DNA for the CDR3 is TGCAGCGTGCGGAGGGACTCTGGAAACACCATATATTTT.

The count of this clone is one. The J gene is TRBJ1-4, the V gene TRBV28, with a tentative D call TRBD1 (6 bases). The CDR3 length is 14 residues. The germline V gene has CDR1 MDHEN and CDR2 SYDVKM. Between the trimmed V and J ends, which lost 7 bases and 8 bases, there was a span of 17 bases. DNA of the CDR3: TGTGCCAGCATTCGCGGGGGGCTGGGAGAAAAACTGTTTTTT. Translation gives CASIRGGLGEKLFF.

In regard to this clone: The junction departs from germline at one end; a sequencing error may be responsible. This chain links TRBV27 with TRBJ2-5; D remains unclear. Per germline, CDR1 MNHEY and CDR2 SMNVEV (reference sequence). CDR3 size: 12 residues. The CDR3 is CAGSPPIGTQYF. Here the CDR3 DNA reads TGTGCCGGCAGTCCCCCGATCGGGACCCAGTACTTC.

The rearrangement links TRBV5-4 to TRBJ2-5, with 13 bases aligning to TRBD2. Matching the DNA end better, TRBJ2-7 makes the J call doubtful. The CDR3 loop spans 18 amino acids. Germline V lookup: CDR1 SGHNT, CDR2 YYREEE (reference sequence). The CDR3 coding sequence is TGTGCCAGCAGCTTATCCCCCGGGACTAGCGGGAACTCCTACGAGCAGTACTTC. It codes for CASSLSPGTSGNSYEQYF.

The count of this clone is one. CDR3 amino acids: CASSSTRGGLRNEQFF. CDR3 coding DNA: TGTGCCAGCAGCTCCACGCGGGGGGGGCTTAGGAATGAGCAGTTCTTC. The genes are TRBV5-4 and TRBJ2-1; 9 bases line up with TRBD2. CDR3 length: 16 amino acids. Trimming at V came to 3 bases and at J to 7 bases, leaving 11 bases not matched to a gene. CDR1 SGHNT and CDR2 YYREEE come from the germline V gene (reference sequence).

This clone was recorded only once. CDR3 DNA: TGTGCCAGCAGCTTATCTCCGGGACTAGCGAATGAGCAGTTCTTC. Its protein product is CASSLSPGLANEQFF. The rearrangement uses TRBV11-2 and TRBJ2-1; 10 bases fit TRBD2. The V and J ends lost 2 bases and 7 bases, in that order; junction bases with no gene match: 5. The CDR3 runs to 15 residues. The germline gives CDR1 SGHAT, CDR2 FQNNGV.

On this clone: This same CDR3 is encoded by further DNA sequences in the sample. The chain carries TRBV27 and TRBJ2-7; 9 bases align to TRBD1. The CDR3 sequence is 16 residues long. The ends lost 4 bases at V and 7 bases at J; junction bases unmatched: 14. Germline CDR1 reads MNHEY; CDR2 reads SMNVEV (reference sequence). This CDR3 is CASSSPSRDRVGEQYF. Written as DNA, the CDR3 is TGTGCCAGCAGTTCCCCCTCCCGGGACAGGGTAGGGGAGCAGTACTTC.

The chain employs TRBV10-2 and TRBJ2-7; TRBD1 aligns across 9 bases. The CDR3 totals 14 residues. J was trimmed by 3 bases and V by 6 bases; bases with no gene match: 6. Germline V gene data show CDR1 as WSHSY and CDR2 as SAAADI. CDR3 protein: CASSLTGQGYEQYF. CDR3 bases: TGCGCCAGCAGCCTAACGGGACAGGGCTACGAGCAGTACTTC.